What follows is one TCR beta chain and its context. Its antigen is unknown. The PCR employed 60 Vbeta primers together with 13 Jbeta primers. Sequencing was performed with immunoSEQ multiplex PCR; in TCRdb, only in-frame clones are kept and a portion is missing. The table lists 200,000 to 250,000 clones, more than 75% of them singletons, with 1.3% in the top ten. This entry comes from a study of cytomegalovirus exposure and HLA in healthy donors. Study details: HLA-typed donors were the source of tens of millions of unique TCRs, which an early data release held.

Study-level points and caveats: Common viral pathogens seemed to be connected with several of the most significant clusters, according to a later analysis. Researchers reportedly found TCR beta sequences accurately predicted most subjects' HLA-A and HLA-B alleles.

The sequence came from a human donor in good health. The sample was PBMCs.

CDR3 loop: CASSQDIGQGVRYTF. CDR3 DNA: TGTGCCAGCAGCCAAGATATAGGACAGGGGGTTCGCTACACCTTC. The rearrangement links TRBV4-2 to TRBJ1-2; TRBD1 matches 10 bases. The V gene end was trimmed by 0 bases and the J gene end by 9 bases; junction bases not matched to a gene: 7. The CDR3 has 15 amino acids. CDR1 and CDR2 from the germline V gene are LGHNA and YNFKEQ.